This T cell receptor (beta chain) was documented in a study of OX40 agonist ivuxolimab in advanced cancers. TCRdb keeps only in-frame clones here, not all; method: immunoSEQ multiplex PCR. The sample records 70,000 or so clones, 70% to 90% being singletons. This clone was detected once. Its antigen is still unknown. General study results and limits: The study did not work out the antigen specificity of the expanded peripheral T cells.

Trimming pared 0 bases from V and 8 bases from J, leaving 21 bases between. Germline V gene data show CDR1 as SGHDT and CDR2 as YYEEEE. The CDR3 sequence is 17 residues long. The sample was CD4+ or CD8+ T cells sorted from blood, taken in a trial of the OX40 agonist ivuxolimab. The clonotype originates from an adult with an advanced solid tumor such as melanoma, head and neck, liver or kidney cancer. The J gene is TRBJ2-1, the V gene TRBV5-6; D could derive from TRBD1 or TRBD2 (6 bases each). The CDR3 here is CASSLEETGAAGDEQFF. The CDR3 DNA follows: TGTGCCAGCAGCTTGGAGGAGACGGGGGCCGCCGGGGATGAGCAGTTCTTC.